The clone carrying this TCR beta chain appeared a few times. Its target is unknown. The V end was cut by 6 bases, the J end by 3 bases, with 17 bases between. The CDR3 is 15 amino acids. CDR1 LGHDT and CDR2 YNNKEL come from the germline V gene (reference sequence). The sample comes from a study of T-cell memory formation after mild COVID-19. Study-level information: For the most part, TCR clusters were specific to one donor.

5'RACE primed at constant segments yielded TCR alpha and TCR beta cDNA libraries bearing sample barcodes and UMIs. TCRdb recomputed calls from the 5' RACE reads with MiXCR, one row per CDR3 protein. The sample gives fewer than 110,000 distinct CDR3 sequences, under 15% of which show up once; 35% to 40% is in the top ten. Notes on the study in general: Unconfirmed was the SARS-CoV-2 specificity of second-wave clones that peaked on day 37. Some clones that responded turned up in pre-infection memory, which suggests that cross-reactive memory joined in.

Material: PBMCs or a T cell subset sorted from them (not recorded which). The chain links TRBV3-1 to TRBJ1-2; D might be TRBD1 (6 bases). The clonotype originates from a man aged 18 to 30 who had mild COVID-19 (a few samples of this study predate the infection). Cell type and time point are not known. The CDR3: CASRPRGASHYGYTF. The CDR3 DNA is TGTGCCAGCAGGCCGAGGGGGGCTTCCCACTATGGCTACACCTTC.